This TCR beta chain was sequenced for a study of blood T cell repertoires in COVID-19. The CDR3 totals 14 residues. The V and J ends lost 4 bases and 4 bases respectively, with 13 bases between them. The table came from immunoSEQ multiplex PCR; TCRdb's copy has only in-frame clones and leaves some out. The sample yields a few hundred thousand clones, 86% seen once. Source material: peripheral blood. The sequence was obtained from a man aged 40-55 years who had recovered from COVID-19. The rearrangement uses TRBV5-3 and TRBJ2-3; D may be TRBD1 (6 bases). TRBV5-3 belongs to the ORF category, with a function that is uncertain. CDR3 amino acids: CARSPGQFADTQYF. The CDR3 DNA reads as TGTGCCAGAAGCCCCGGACAGTTTGCAGATACGCAGTATTTT.